Listed here are 26 T cell receptor beta chains from one sample, sequenced in a study of cytomegalovirus exposure and HLA in healthy donors. Vbeta (60) and Jbeta (13) primers were used in the PCR. The protocol was immunoSEQ multiplex PCR, while the TCRdb copy is restricted to in-frame clones and leaves out a portion. The table shows around 150,000 clones, with roughly 79% occurring only once. Material: PBMCs. These receptors originate from a woman aged 40 to 49 in good health and CMV-seronegative.

This chain links TRBV4-3 with TRBJ2-7; TRBD1 aligns across 8 bases. The CDR3 contains 15 residues. With 1 base clipped from V and 3 bases from J, the junction kept 5 bases outside the gene matches. Germline CDR1 reads LGHNA; CDR2 reads YSLEER. The CDR3 sequence is CASSQADGQGYEQYF. The CDR3 DNA is TGCGCCAGCAGCCAAGCTGACGGACAGGGCTACGAGCAGTACTTC.

The V gene is TRBV14, the J gene TRBJ1-1; D may be TRBD1 (5 bases). The V gene's germline CDR1 is SGHDN and CDR2 FVKESK. The CDR3 sequence is 15 residues long. Trimming pared 1 base from V and 5 bases from J, leaving 14 bases between. The CDR3 nucleotides are TGTGCCAGCAGCCAAGTACCAGGGATTAGGACTGAAGCTTTCTTT. Translated: CASSQVPGIRTEAFF.

The chain carries TRBV9 and TRBJ1-1, with 9 bases lining up with TRBD1. The CDR3 totals 15 residues. The V gene end was trimmed by 1 base and the J gene end by 4 bases; junction bases not matched to a gene: 5. CDR1 is SGDLS, CDR2 YYNGEE, per germline. The CDR3 DNA follows: TGTGCCAGCAGCGTACCCGGGACAGGGACCACTGAAGCTTTCTTT. It encodes CASSVPGTGTTEAFF.

The rearrangement uses TRBV10-3 and TRBJ2-3; D is uncertain. The V gene lost 4 bases and the J gene lost 2 bases, with 7 bases spanning the gap. The CDR3 sequence is 13 residues long. Germline V lookup: CDR1 ENHRY, CDR2 SYGVKD. CDR3 in amino acids: CAISVENTDTQYF. CDR3 DNA sequence: TGTGCCATCAGTGTAGAAAACACAGATACGCAGTATTTT.

In this sample, this clone turned up once. This sequence joins TRBV2 and TRBJ1-1; no firm D call. Per germline, CDR1 SNHLY and CDR2 FYNNEI. The CDR3 loop spans 13 amino acids. The V end lost 7 bases, the J end lost 1 base, and 10 bases lay between the germline ends. The CDR3 nucleotides are TGTGCCAGCACCGTGGCAAAGAACACTGAAGCTTTCTTT. Translating gives CASTVAKNTEAFF.

This chain uses TRBV29-1 with TRBJ1-1, with 8 positions matching TRBD1. The CDR3 covers 11 residues. J lost 11 bases, V lost 4 bases, and 6 bases had no gene match. Germline CDR1 is SQVTM and CDR2 is ANQGSEA. CDR3 in amino acids: CSVGTGTQAFF. DNA for the CDR3: TGCAGCGTTGGGACAGGGACTCAGGCTTTCTTT.

In this sample, this clone turned up once. This rearrangement joins TRBV5-1 to TRBJ2-6, with D tentatively TRBD2 (5 bases). This CDR3 is built from 15 residues. Germline V gene lookup returns CDR1 SGHRS and CDR2 YFSETQ. Trimming removed 2 bases from V and 0 bases from J, with 6 bases in between. The CDR3 coding sequence is TGCGCCAGCAGCTTCGGGGACTCTGGGGCCAACGTCCTGACTTTC. Its translation is CASSFGDSGANVLTF.

By frequency in the sample, this clone is medium-sized (0.01 to 0.1%). This specimen includes other DNA sequences encoding the same CDR3. The V and J genes are TRBV13 and TRBJ2-7; no definite D call. The CDR3 has 14 amino acids. Between the trimmed V and J ends, which lost 4 bases and 4 bases, there was a span of 14 bases. Germline CDR1 and CDR2: PRHDT and FYEKMQ (reference sequence). The CDR3 nucleotides read TGTGCCAGCAGCTCCAGACAAGATTTTTACGAGCAGTACTTC. Its translation is CASSSRQDFYEQYF. Full variable domain (outside the CDR3, taken from reference TRBV13 and TRBJ2-7): AAGVIQSPRHLIKEKRETATLKCYPIPRHDTVYWYQQGPGQDPQFLISFYEKMQSDKGSIPDRFSAQQFSDYHSELNMSSLELGDSALYFCASSSRQDFYEQYFGPGTRLTVT.

The chain uses TRBV9 and TRBJ2-3; 12 nucleotides line up with TRBD2. Trimming at V came to 3 bases and at J to 6 bases, leaving 8 bases not matched to a gene. Germline V gene sequence: CDR1 SGDLS, CDR2 YYNGEE. The CDR3 loop spans 16 amino acids. The CDR3 loop is CASSARTSGEGDTQYF. CDR3 in DNA: TGTGCCAGCAGCGCGAGGACTAGCGGGGAAGGTGATACGCAGTATTTT.

Comment on this clone: Germline is not matched at one junction end, which may reflect a read error. This chain connects TRBV7-8 to TRBJ1-4, with no clear D. The CDR3 runs to 13 residues. From germline, CDR1 is SGHVS and CDR2 FQNEAQ. CDR3 loop: CASSIAIREKLFF. As DNA, the CDR3 is TGTGCCAGCAGCATAGCAATCAGGGAAAAACTGTTTTTT.

The V gene is TRBV27, the J gene TRBJ2-2; 7 bases fit TRBD2. The germline V gene has CDR1 MNHEY and CDR2 SMNVEV (reference sequence). The CDR3 runs to 15 residues. The junction had 6 bases not matched to a gene; V was cut back by 2 bases and J by 6 bases. The CDR3 spells CASSLRSGPAGELFF. CDR3 DNA sequence: TGTGCCAGCAGTTTACGTAGCGGGCCCGCCGGGGAGCTGTTTTTT.

This clone came up a few times. The rearrangement uses TRBV18 and TRBJ1-5, with 10 positions matching TRBD1. Trimming removed 1 base from V and 6 bases from J; junction bases left unmatched: 3. This CDR3 is 15 amino acids long. From germline, CDR1 is KGHSH and CDR2 LQKENI. CDR3 nucleotide sequence: TGTGCCAGCTCACCACTGAGACAGGGGGCTCAGCCCCAGCATTTT. Translation: CASSPLRQGAQPQHF.

In its sample, this clone was seen a few times. The chain joins TRBV4-3 to TRBJ1-4, with D tentatively TRBD1 (6 bases). The CDR3 loop spans 15 amino acids. V lost 3 bases and J 8 bases, leaving 16 bases between the germline ends. Germline values: CDR1 LGHNA, CDR2 YSLEER. The CDR3 DNA follows: TGCGCCAGCAGCCACTACAGGGAAAGTAAGGAAAAACTGTTTTTT. It codes for CASSHYRESKEKLFF.

This chain joins TRBV6-5 and TRBJ2-3, with D hard to call. The CDR3 length is 12 residues. Trimming removed 4 bases at V and 6 bases at J, with 8 bases between. Per the germline V gene, CDR1 is MNHEY and CDR2 is SVGAGI. Here the CDR3 DNA reads TGTGCCAGCAGTTCGACTTCGGATACGCAGTATTTT. This encodes CASSSTSDTQYF.

In this sample, this clone turned up a few times. The chain uses TRBV7-9 and TRBJ1-2; D is unclear. Trimming shortened V by 5 bases and J by 1 base, and 14 bases separated the two germline ends. Germline CDR1 is SEHNR and CDR2 is FQNEAQ (reference sequence). The CDR3 runs 15 residues. The CDR3 region has the DNA TGTGCCAGCAGCCCAGTGAGGGATATTAACTATGGCTACACCTTC. Its translation is CASSPVRDINYGYTF. The full variable domain, its missing parts supplied by reference TRBV7-9 and TRBJ1-2, is DTGVSQNPRHKITKRGQNVTFRCDPISEHNRLYWYRQTLGQGPEFLTYFQNEAQLEKSRLLSDRFSAERPKGSFSTLEIQRTEQGDSAMYLCASSPVRDINYGYTFGSGTRLTVV.

This clone was found a few times. The rearrangement joins TRBV19 to TRBJ1-3; no firm D call. The CDR3 is 16 residues long. The V gene's germline CDR1 is LNHDA and CDR2 SQIVND (reference sequence). With 3 bases removed from V and 0 bases from J, the gap between germline ends came to 12 bases. The CDR3 DNA is TGTGCCAGTAGTATTTTTGGACTCAGCTCTGGAAACACCATATATTTT. This encodes CASSIFGLSSGNTIYF.

This clone was picked up a small number of times. The same CDR3 is also encoded by other DNA sequences in this sample. V is TRBV6-4 and J is TRBJ1-1, with D uncertain. Germline V lookup: CDR1 MRHNA, CDR2 SNTAGT. The CDR3 has 14 residues. V lost 5 bases, J lost 5 bases, and 15 bases lay in between. CDR3 protein: CASSYTWGGTEAFF. In DNA form, the CDR3 reads TGTGCCAGCAGTTATACTTGGGGAGGGACTGAAGCTTTCTTT.

The chain recombines TRBV7-9 with TRBJ2-1, with 10 bases lining up with TRBD1. Germline values: CDR1 SEHNR, CDR2 FQNEAQ (reference sequence). This CDR3 contains 16 residues. The trim removed 1 base at V and 6 bases at J, leaving 6 bases unmatched. CDR3 residues: CASSLDDRGPGNEQFF. CDR3 coding DNA: TGTGCCAGCAGCTTAGATGACAGGGGGCCGGGCAATGAGCAGTTCTTC.

V is TRBV4-1 and J is TRBJ2-5, with 9 bases that match TRBD1. V gave up 0 bases and J gave up 5 bases; unmatched junction bases: 16. Per germline, CDR1 MGHRA and CDR2 YSYEKL. This CDR3 comprises 19 residues. As DNA, the CDR3 is TGCGCCAGCAGCCAAGATTTAAGGGGACGGACAGGGGTTAGGGAGACCCAGTACTTC. The encoded protein is CASSQDLRGRTGVRETQYF.

Details on this clone: Because the CDR3's place on the DNA is in doubt, the DNA is left out and the CDR3 is given as listed by TCRdb. The chain recombines TRBV7-8 with TRBJ2-5; TRBD2, the table's D call, was not compared with the DNA. The CDR3 is 15 residues long, counting both termini. Germline V gene lookup returns CDR1 SGHVS and CDR2 FQNEAQ. The CDR3: CASRGWGSGAPTEYF.

This chain links TRBV19 with TRBJ1-1; D may be TRBD1 (6 bases). The CDR3 is 17 residues long. CDR1 and CDR2 (germline): LNHDA, SQIVND (reference sequence). Trimming took off 6 bases at V and 1 base at J, with 21 bases between the two ends. The CDR3 nucleotides are TGTGCCAGTAGCCCCCTGAGGGGGAAGGATCCGAACACTGAAGCTTTCTTT. Translation: CASSPLRGKDPNTEAFF.

Only a few counts were recorded for this clone. The J gene is TRBJ1-2, the V gene TRBV30, with 9 positions matching TRBD1. V lost 4 bases, J lost 0 bases, and 6 bases stayed unmatched. CDR3 size: 15 residues. Germline V gene data show CDR1 as GTSNPN and CDR2 as SVGIG (reference sequence). The CDR3 loop reads CAWTSRQGANYGYTF. The CDR3 bases are TGTGCCTGGACCAGCCGACAGGGGGCTAACTATGGCTACACCTTC.

The chain uses TRBV6-4 and TRBJ1-6; 9 bases fit TRBD1. The CDR3 runs 17 residues. Germline V gene data show CDR1 as MRHNA and CDR2 as SNTAGT. Germline trimming cut 3 bases from V and 0 bases from J; bases unmatched to any gene: 3. CDR3 sequence reads: CASSETGGSSYNSPLHF. Written as DNA, the CDR3 is TGTGCCAGCAGTGAGACAGGGGGTAGCTCCTATAATTCACCCCTCCACTTT.

The V and J genes are TRBV28 and TRBJ1-4; tentatively, D is TRBD1 (6 bases). Per the germline V gene, CDR1 is MDHEN and CDR2 is SYDVKM. Trimming took off 4 bases at V and 3 bases at J, with 15 bases between the two ends. The CDR3 totals 16 residues. Here the CDR3 DNA reads TGTGCCAGCAGTTCTCCGGGGGGGCGCTCTAATGAAAAACTGTTTTTT. Translation gives CASSSPGGRSNEKLFF.

This sequence joins TRBV14 and TRBJ2-2; no firm D call. The CDR3 extends over 13 amino acids. V lost 1 base to trimming and J lost 2 bases, with 2 bases between them. Germline V gives CDR1 SGHDN, CDR2 FVKESK. The CDR3 is CASSQVNTGELFF. In nucleotides, the CDR3 is TGTGCCAGCAGCCAAGTAAACACCGGGGAGCTGTTTTTT.

DNA of the CDR3: TGTGCCAGTACCACCGGGACAGTAAACTACGAGCAGTACTTC. Amino acids: CASTTGTVNYEQYF. This sequence joins TRBV19 and TRBJ2-7; 7 nucleotides agree with TRBD1. CDR3 length equals 14 residues. Germline V gives CDR1 LNHDA, CDR2 SQIVND (reference sequence). J was trimmed by 3 bases and V by 7 bases; bases with no gene match: 9.